This paragraph covers one TCR beta chain sequence. Its antigen is not identified. CDR1 SEHNR and CDR2 FQNEAQ come from the germline V gene (reference sequence). The V and J ends lost 0 bases and 4 bases, in that order; junction bases with no gene match: 12. This CDR3 region has 18 residues. It was in the United States that all participants with HIV were treated. Version v3.0 of the immunoSEQ assay was performed at survey level. Measured with immunoSEQ multiplex PCR; TCRdb has only the in-frame clones, and not every one. The sample has tens of thousands of clones, around 84% seen once. The data are from a study of long-term antiretroviral therapy in people with HIV. Study-wide findings and caveats: Nothing was known about ART adherence, viral resistance or changes in therapy.

The sequenced sample was unsorted PBMCs, obtained 0.2 years after starting antiretroviral therapy. The chain has TRBV7-9 and TRBJ1-5, with TRBD1 identical over 7 bases. This receptor was taken from a woman aged 25 to 39 with HIV. The CDR3 DNA follows: TGTGCCAGCAGCTTAGCACCCTTCAAACAGGGGCGGAATCAGCCCCAGCATTTT. It translates to CASSLAPFKQGRNQPQHF.